The rows below give T cell receptor beta chains drawn from one sample of a study of blood T cell repertoires in COVID-19. Sequenced by immunoSEQ multiplex PCR; TCRdb stores in-frame clones only, minus some. The table has about 210,000 clones, about 87% seen once. Material for sequencing was peripheral blood. Receptors originate from a man in his 70s with acute or convalescent COVID-19. The CDR3 runs from the conserved cysteine through the conserved F or W. The order of the fields is clone size, V gene, J gene, D gene, CDR3 protein, CDR3 DNA. A D gene is named only where the DNA matches it firmly. Clone size, where shown, is once, few, many, or a class for clones that have expanded.

>few|TRBV3-1/TRBV3-2|TRBJ1-2|NA
CASSQEERYGYTF
TGTGCCAGCAGCCAAGAAGAGAGATATGGCTACACCTTC
>NA|TRBV7-2|TRBJ2-7|TRBD2
CASSAQGGISYEQYF
TGTGCCAGCAGCGCTCAGGGAGGGATATCCTACGAGCAGTACTTC
>NA|TRBV29-1|TRBJ1-1|NA
CSVAREQMNTEAFF
TGCAGCGTTGCCCGGGAACAGATGAACACTGAAGCTTTCTTT
>NA|TRBV7-9|TRBJ1-4|TRBD1
CASSLDVQGSLREKLFF
TGTGCCAGCAGCTTAGATGTACAGGGGAGTCTGAGAGAAAAACTGTTTTTT
>NA|TRBV20-1|TRBJ2-1|NA
CGVSSYNEQFF
TGCGGAGTAAGCTCCTACAATGAGCAGTTCTTC
>NA|TRBV2|TRBJ2-1|NA
CASSRGIYNEQFF
TGTGCCAGCAGTCGAGGGATATACAATGAGCAGTTCTTC
>NA|TRBV10-3|TRBJ2-7|TRBD2
CAISDGTSGRYEQYF
TGTGCCATCAGTGACGGGACTAGCGGGAGGTACGAGCAGTACTTC
>NA|TRBV29-1|TRBJ2-7|TRBD1
CSARKPGQGSEQYF
TGCAGCGCCAGAAAACCGGGACAGGGCTCGGAGCAGTACTTC
>NA|TRBV5-1|TRBJ2-7|NA
CASSQQSHYEQYF
TGCGCCAGCAGCCAACAGAGCCACTACGAGCAGTACTTC
>NA|TRBV2|TRBJ2-2|TRBD1
CASSGQGAGELFF
TGTGCCAGCAGTGGACAGGGGGCCGGGGAGCTGTTTTTT
>NA|TRBV19|TRBJ1-1|NA
CASSTGLLAEAFF
TGTGCCAGTAGTACGGGACTTCTCGCTGAAGCTTTCTTT
>NA|TRBV7-9|TRBJ1-2|TRBD1
CASSLTPGQSSSGYTF
TGTGCCAGCAGCTTAACCCCGGGACAGTCATCTTCCGGCTACACCTTC
>NA|TRBV5-1|TRBJ2-5|TRBD2
CASSLRLTSGAQETQYF
TGCGCCAGCAGCTTGCGGCTGACTAGCGGGGCCCAAGAGACCCAGTACTTC
>NA|TRBV6-5|TRBJ2-5|TRBD1
CASRISRGQQETQYF
TGTGCCAGCAGGATAAGTAGGGGGCAGCAAGAGACCCAGTACTTC
>few|TRBV5-1|TRBJ1-3|NA
CASSSGSGNTIYF
TGCGCCAGCAGCTCAGGCTCTGGAAACACCATATATTTT
>NA|TRBV7-3|TRBJ2-3|NA
CASSSGGISTDTQYF
TGTGCCAGCAGCTCTGGGGGCATAAGCACAGATACGCAGTATTTT
>NA|TRBV2|TRBJ2-7|TRBD2
CASGLAGGSSYEQYF
TGTGCCAGCGGGCTAGCGGGAGGGAGCTCCTACGAGCAGTACTTC
>NA|TRBV13|TRBJ2-7|NA
CASSFSLAYEQYF
TGTGCCAGCAGCTTCAGCCTAGCCTACGAGCAGTACTTC
>NA|TRBV18|TRBJ2-2|NA
CASSPRDYTGELFF
TGTGCCAGCTCACCCCGGGATTACACCGGGGAGCTGTTTTTT
>NA|TRBV7-3|TRBJ1-1|NA
CASRRDMNTEAFF
TGTGCCAGCCGCAGGGACATGAACACTGAAGCTTTCTTT
>once|TRBV28|TRBJ1-5|NA
CASRPRTSNQPQHF
TGTGCCAGCAGGCCACGGACAAGCAATCAGCCCCAGCATTTT
>NA|TRBV4-1|TRBJ1-2|NA
CASSQDPGGWVDGYTF
TGCGCCAGCAGCCAAGACCCAGGCGGGTGGGTTGATGGCTACACCTTC
>NA|TRBV18|TRBJ1-1|TRBD1
CASSDGTGGNTEAFF
TGTGCCAGCTCAGACGGGACAGGGGGTAACACTGAAGCTTTCTTT
>NA|TRBV11-2|TRBJ2-1|NA
CASSSQTNYNEQFF
TGTGCCAGCAGCTCCCAGACTAACTACAATGAGCAGTTCTTC
>NA|TRBV7-2|TRBJ1-2|TRBD1
CASSLEGTGVYGYTF
TGTGCCAGCAGCTTAGAAGGGACAGGAGTCTATGGCTACACCTTC
>NA|TRBV18|TRBJ2-7|NA
CASSGTSAYEQYF
TGTGCCAGCTCCGGGACATCGGCCTACGAGCAGTACTTC
>NA|TRBV4-2|TRBJ2-7|TRBD1
CASSPLGQGAGDEQYF
TGTGCCAGCAGCCCCCTGGGACAGGGGGCGGGCGACGAGCAGTACTTC
>NA|TRBV6-5|TRBJ2-3|TRBD2
CASGSAGRTDTQYF
TGTGCCAGCGGGTCAGCGGGACGCACAGATACGCAGTATTTT
>few|TRBV2|TRBJ2-2|TRBD2
CASRGTSRTGELFF
TGTGCCAGCAGGGGGACTAGCCGCACCGGGGAGCTGTTTTTT
>NA|TRBV18|TRBJ2-7|TRBD2
CASSPGLAGVYDEQYF
TGTGCCAGCTCACCGGGACTAGCGGGAGTCTACGACGAGCAGTACTTC
>NA|TRBV28|TRBJ1-1|NA
CASTEGFTEAFF
TGTGCCAGCACCGAGGGATTCACTGAAGCTTTCTTT
>NA|TRBV7-3|TRBJ2-1|TRBD2
CASSRTSGREGEQFF
TGTGCCAGCAGCCGGACTAGCGGGAGGGAGGGTGAGCAGTTCTTC
>NA|TRBV18|TRBJ1-5|NA
CASSLQKNSNQPQHF
TGTGCCAGCTCACTCCAGAAAAATAGCAATCAGCCCCAGCATTTT
>few|TRBV12-3/TRBV12-4|TRBJ1-5|TRBD1
CASSLGGDRPQHF
TGTGCCAGCAGTTTGGGCGGGGACAGACCCCAGCATTTT
>NA|TRBV28|TRBJ1-1|NA
CASSSPAGTEAFF
TGTGCCAGTTCATCACCGGCGGGCACTGAAGCTTTCTTT
>NA|TRBV18|TRBJ1-2|TRBD1
CASSPGTGNYGYTF
TGTGCCAGCTCACCAGGGACAGGGAACTATGGCTACACCTTC